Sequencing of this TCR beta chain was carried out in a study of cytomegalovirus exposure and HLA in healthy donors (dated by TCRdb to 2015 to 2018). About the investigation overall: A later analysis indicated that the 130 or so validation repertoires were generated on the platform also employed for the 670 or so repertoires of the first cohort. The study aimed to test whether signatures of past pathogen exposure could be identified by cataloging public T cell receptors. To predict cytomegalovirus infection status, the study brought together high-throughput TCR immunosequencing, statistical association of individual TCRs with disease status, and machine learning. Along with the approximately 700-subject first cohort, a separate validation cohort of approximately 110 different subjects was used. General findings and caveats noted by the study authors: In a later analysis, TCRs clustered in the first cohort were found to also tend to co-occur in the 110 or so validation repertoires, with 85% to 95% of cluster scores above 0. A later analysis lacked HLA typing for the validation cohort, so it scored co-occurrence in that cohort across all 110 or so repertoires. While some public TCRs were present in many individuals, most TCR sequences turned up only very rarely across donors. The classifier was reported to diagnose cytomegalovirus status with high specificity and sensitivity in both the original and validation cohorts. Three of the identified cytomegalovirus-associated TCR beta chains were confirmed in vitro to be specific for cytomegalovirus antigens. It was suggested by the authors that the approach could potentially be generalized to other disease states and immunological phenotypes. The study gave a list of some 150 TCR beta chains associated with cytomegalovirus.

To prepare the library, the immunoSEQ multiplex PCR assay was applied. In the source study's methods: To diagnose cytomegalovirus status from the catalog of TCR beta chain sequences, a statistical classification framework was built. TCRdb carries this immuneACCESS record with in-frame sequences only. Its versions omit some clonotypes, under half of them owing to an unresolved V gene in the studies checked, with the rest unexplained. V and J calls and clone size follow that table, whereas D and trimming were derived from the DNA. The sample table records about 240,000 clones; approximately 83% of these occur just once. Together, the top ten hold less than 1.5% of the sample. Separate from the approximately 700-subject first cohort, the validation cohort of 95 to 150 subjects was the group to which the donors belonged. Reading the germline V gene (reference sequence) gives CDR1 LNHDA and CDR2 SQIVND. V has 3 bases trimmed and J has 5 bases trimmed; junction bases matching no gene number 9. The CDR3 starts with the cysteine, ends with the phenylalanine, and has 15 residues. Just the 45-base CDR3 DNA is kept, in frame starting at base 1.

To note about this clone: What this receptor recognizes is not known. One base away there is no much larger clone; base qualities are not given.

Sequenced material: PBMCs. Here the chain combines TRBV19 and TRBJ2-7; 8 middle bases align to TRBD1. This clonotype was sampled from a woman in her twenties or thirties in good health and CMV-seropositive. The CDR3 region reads CASSISPGGLNEQYF. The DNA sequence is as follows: TGTGCCAGTAGTATTTCCCCAGGGGGCCTGAACGAGCAGTACTTC.